This entry lists 13 T cell receptor beta chains sequenced from one sample in a study of cytomegalovirus exposure and HLA in healthy donors. The PCR ran on 60 Vbeta and 13 Jbeta primers. Clones were read by immunoSEQ multiplex PCR, and TCRdb kept only the in-frame ones, dropping some. In the table there are some 65,000 clones, about 72% of which are singletons. What was sequenced was PBMCs. These receptors were taken from a girl between 5 and 17 years old in good health and CMV-seropositive.

This sequence joins TRBV10-1 and TRBJ2-2; no definite D call. The CDR3 is 13 amino acids. V was pared by 4 bases and J by 6 bases, with 9 bases between. Per germline, CDR1 WNHNN and CDR2 SYGVQD (reference sequence). CDR3 amino acids: CASSAQRPGELFF. In DNA form, the CDR3 reads TGCGCCAGCAGTGCTCAGCGACCCGGGGAGCTGTTTTTT.

The chain is built from TRBV28 and TRBJ2-7, with D possibly matching TRBD1 (5 bases). Germline V gene data show CDR1 as MDHEN and CDR2 as SYDVKM. Trimming removed 4 bases from V and 1 base from J, with 11 bases in between. The CDR3 is 14 residues long. The CDR3 protein is CASSYSRVSYEQYF. CDR3 coding DNA: TGTGCCAGCAGTTACTCCAGGGTGTCCTACGAGCAGTACTTC.

The chain couples TRBV2 to TRBJ2-3, with a weak D call TRBD1 (6 bases). The CDR3 covers 14 residues. V lost 7 bases to trimming and J lost 4 bases, with 15 bases between them. Germline CDR1 reads SNHLY; CDR2 reads FYNNEI. DNA for the CDR3: TGTGCCAGCACCCAGGGGATTCGATCAGATACGCAGTATTTT. The encoded protein is CASTQGIRSDTQYF.

The chain recombines TRBV21-1 with TRBJ2-7; the table's D call, TRBD2, was not checked against the DNA. TRBV21-1 is classified as a pseudogene. The CDR3 has 14 residues. CDR3 sequence: CASNKRGASYEQYF. The CDR3 DNA reads TGTGCCAGCAACAAGCGGGGGGCTAGCTACGAGCAGTACTTC.

J is TRBJ1-4 and V is TRBV30, with D hard to call. The germline V gene has CDR1 GTSNPN and CDR2 SVGIG (reference sequence). Between the trimmed V and J ends, which lost 6 bases and 3 bases, there was a span of 17 bases. This CDR3 contains 15 residues. CDR3: CACLPGRMANEKLFF. CDR3 nucleotides: TGTGCCTGCCTCCCGGGAAGGATGGCTAATGAAAAACTGTTTTTT.

This clone was seen a few times. The rearrangement joins TRBV29-1 to TRBJ1-1; no clear D. V lost 4 bases, J lost 4 bases, and 7 bases lay in between. Germline V gives CDR1 SQVTM, CDR2 ANQGSEA. The CDR3 covers 11 residues. CDR3 sequence: CSVAPITEAFF. The CDR3 nucleotides read TGCAGCGTTGCCCCAATCACTGAAGCTTTCTTT.

The rearrangement joins TRBV4-2 to TRBJ1-2; possible D gene TRBD1, 5 bases. CDR3 length: 15 residues. In germline, CDR1 is LGHNA, CDR2 YNFKEQ. Trimming pared 0 bases from V and 2 bases from J, leaving 10 bases between. CDR3 residues: CASSQDLGGNYGYTF. The CDR3 DNA reads as TGTGCCAGCAGCCAAGATCTCGGGGGGAACTATGGCTACACCTTC.

A few counts support this clone. V is TRBV7-9 and J is TRBJ1-5; D ambiguous. With 1 base removed from V and 6 bases from J, the gap between germline ends came to 10 bases. Germline CDR1 and CDR2: SEHNR and FQNEAQ (reference sequence). The CDR3 totals 14 residues. The DNA for the CDR3 is TGTGCCAGCAGCTTAGACAGTGAAGTTCAGCCCCAGCATTTT. Protein product: CASSLDSEVQPQHF. The whole variable domain, remainder taken from reference TRBV7-9 and TRBJ1-5, is DTGVSQNPRHKITKRGQNVTFRCDPISEHNRLYWYRQTLGQGPEFLTYFQNEAQLEKSRLLSDRFSAERPKGSFSTLEIQRTEQGDSAMYLCASSLDSEVQPQHFGDGTRLSIL.

The V call is TRBV6-4, the J call TRBJ2-2; weak D call: TRBD1 (5 bases). Germline V CDR1 and CDR2: MRHNA, SNTAGT. There are 16 residues in the CDR3. Trimming took off 6 bases at V and 0 bases at J, with 14 bases between the two ends. CDR3 coding DNA: TGTGCCAGCAGAGCCGCTGACAGTTCGAACACCGGGGAGCTGTTTTTT. Its translation is CASRAADSSNTGELFF.

V gene TRBV10-2 combines with J gene TRBJ1-5, with 9 bases identical to TRBD1. Germline trimming cut 6 bases from V and 2 bases from J; bases unmatched to any gene: 2. The CDR3 is made up of 14 amino acids. The germline CDR1 and CDR2 sequences are WSHSY and SAAADI. CDR3 sequence: CASSRDRGNQPQHF. The CDR3 bases are TGCGCCAGCAGCCGGGACAGGGGCAATCAGCCCCAGCATTTT.

The chain combines TRBV30 with TRBJ1-1; D ambiguous. The CDR3 contains 12 residues. Germline V gene lookup returns CDR1 GTSNPN and CDR2 SVGIG (reference sequence). With 2 bases removed from V and 4 bases from J, the gap between germline ends came to 8 bases. This CDR3 reads CAWSRGSTEAFF. The CDR3 nucleotides read TGTGCCTGGAGTCGAGGGAGCACTGAAGCTTTCTTT.

The CDR3, as DNA: TGTGCCAGCTCACCAAGGACAGGGGCTCCCTACGAGCAGTACTTC. Encoded protein: CASSPRTGAPYEQYF. V and J are TRBV18 and TRBJ2-7; 9 positions match TRBD1. Germline values: CDR1 KGHSH, CDR2 LQKENI. The CDR3 loop spans 15 amino acids. Unmatched junction bases numbered 4, after V lost 2 bases and J lost 2 bases.

The genes are TRBV28 and TRBJ2-7, with a weak D call TRBD1 (5 bases). Between the trimmed V and J ends, which lost 6 bases and 7 bases, there was a span of 22 bases. Germline V CDR1 and CDR2: MDHEN, SYDVKM. The CDR3 has 15 amino acids. The CDR3 nucleotides read TGTGCCAGCAGCCCCTCCAGGGATTATGCCCAGGAGCAGTACTTC. It codes for CASSPSRDYAQEQYF.